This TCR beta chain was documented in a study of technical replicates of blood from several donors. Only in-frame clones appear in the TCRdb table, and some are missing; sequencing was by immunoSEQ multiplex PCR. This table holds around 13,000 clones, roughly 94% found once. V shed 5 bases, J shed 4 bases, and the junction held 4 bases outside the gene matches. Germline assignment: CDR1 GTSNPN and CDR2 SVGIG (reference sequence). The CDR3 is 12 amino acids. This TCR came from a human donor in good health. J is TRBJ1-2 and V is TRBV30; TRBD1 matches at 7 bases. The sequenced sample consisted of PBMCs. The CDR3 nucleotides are TGTGCCTGGGGGTCAGGGGGCTATGGCTACACCTTC. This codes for CAWGSGGYGYTF.